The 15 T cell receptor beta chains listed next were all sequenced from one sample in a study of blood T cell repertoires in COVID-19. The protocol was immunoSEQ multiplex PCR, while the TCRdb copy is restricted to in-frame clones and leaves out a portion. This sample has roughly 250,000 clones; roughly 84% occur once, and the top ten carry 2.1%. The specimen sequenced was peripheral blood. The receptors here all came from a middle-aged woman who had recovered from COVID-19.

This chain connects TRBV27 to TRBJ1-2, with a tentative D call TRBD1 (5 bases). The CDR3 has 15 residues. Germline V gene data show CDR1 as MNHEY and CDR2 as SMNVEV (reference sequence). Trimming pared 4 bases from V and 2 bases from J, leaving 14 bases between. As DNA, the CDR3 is TGTGCCAGCAGTTCCGCCCAGGGAGGGAACTATGGCTACACCTTC. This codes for CASSSAQGGNYGYTF.

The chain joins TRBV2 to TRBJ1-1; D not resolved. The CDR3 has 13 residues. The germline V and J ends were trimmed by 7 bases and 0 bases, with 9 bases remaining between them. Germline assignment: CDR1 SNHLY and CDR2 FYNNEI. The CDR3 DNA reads TGTGCCAGCACGAGGGAAATGAACACTGAAGCTTTCTTT. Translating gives CASTREMNTEAFF.

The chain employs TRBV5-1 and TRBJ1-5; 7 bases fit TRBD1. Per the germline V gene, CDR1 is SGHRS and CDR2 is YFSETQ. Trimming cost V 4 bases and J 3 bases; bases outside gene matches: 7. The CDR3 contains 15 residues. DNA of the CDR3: TGCGCCAGCAGCGAAGGGACAGCCCTCAATCAGCCCCAGCATTTT. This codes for CASSEGTALNQPQHF.

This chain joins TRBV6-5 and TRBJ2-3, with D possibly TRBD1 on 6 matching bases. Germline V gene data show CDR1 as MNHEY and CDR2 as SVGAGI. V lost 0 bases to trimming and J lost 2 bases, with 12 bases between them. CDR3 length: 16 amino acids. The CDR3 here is CASSYSGTHYTDTQYF. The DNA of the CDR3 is TGTGCCAGCAGTTACTCCGGGACACATTACACAGATACGCAGTATTTT.

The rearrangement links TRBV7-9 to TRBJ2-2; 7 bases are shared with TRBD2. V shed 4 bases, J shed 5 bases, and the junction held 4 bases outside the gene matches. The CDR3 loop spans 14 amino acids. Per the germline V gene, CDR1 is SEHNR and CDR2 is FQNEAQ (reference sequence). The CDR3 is CASSSTSSTGELFF. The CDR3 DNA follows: TGTGCCAGCAGCTCGACTAGCTCGACCGGGGAGCTGTTTTTT.

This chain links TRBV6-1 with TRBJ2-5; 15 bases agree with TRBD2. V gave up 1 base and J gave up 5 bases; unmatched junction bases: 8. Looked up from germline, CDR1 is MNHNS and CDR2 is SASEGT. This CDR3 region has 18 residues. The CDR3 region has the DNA TGTGCCAGCAGTGAAGTCCCGGGACTAGCGGGAGGAAGGGAGACCCAGTACTTC. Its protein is CASSEVPGLAGGRETQYF.

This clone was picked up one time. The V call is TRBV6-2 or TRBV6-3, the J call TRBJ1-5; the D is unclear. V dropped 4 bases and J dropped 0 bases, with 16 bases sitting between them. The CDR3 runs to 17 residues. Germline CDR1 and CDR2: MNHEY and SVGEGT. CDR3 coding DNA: TGTGCCAGCAGTTCATGGATCGGACTTCTTAGCAATCAGCCCCAGCATTTT. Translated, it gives CASSSWIGLLSNQPQHF.

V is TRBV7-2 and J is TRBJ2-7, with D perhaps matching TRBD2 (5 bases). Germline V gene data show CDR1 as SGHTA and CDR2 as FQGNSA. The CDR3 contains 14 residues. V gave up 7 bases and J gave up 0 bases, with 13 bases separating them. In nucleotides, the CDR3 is TGTGCCAGCAATGGGCAGGACTTCTCCTACGAGCAGTACTTC. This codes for CASNGQDFSYEQYF.

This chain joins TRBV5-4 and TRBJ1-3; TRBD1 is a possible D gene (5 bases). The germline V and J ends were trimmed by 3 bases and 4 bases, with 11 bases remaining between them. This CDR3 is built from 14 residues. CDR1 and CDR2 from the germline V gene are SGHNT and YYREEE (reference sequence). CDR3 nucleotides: TGTGCCAGCAGCTCCCCGGGACTGGGAAACACCATATATTTT. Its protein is CASSSPGLGNTIYF.

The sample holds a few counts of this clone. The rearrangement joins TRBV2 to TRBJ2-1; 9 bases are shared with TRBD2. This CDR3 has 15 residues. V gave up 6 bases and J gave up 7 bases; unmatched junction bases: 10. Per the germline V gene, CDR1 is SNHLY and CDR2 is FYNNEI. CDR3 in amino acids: CASSLLGLANNEQFF. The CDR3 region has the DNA TGTGCCAGCAGCCTCCTTGGACTAGCGAATAATGAGCAGTTCTTC.

The CDR3 protein is CASRGGGPGPNYGYTF. DNA of the CDR3: TGTGCCAGTAGAGGAGGTGGGCCAGGCCCCAACTATGGCTACACCTTC. The chain couples TRBV19 to TRBJ1-2; D is ambiguous. This CDR3 is built from 16 residues. Trimming cost V 6 bases and J 2 bases, with 19 bases left between them. Germline assignment: CDR1 LNHDA and CDR2 SQIVND (reference sequence).

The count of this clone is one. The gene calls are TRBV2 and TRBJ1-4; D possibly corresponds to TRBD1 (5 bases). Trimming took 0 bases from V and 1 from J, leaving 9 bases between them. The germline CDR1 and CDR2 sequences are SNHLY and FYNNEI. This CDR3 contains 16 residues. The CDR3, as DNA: TGTGCCAGCAGTGAAGCGCTTAGGGGAACTAATGAAAAACTGTTTTTT. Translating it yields CASSEALRGTNEKLFF.

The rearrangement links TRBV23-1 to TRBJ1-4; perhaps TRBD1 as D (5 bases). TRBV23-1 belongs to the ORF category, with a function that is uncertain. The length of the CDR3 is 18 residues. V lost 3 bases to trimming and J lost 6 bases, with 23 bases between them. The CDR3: CASSQAGREEVGYEKLFF. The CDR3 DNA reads TGCGCCAGCAGTCAGGCGGGCAGGGAGGAAGTTGGTTATGAAAAACTGTTTTTT.

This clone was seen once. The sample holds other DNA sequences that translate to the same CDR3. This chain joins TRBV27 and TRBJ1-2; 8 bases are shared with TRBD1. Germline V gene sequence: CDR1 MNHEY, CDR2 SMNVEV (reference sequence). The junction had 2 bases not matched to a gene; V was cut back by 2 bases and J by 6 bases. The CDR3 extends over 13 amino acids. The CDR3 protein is CASSLGQGHGYTF. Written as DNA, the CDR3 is TGTGCCAGCAGTTTAGGACAGGGTCATGGCTACACCTTC.

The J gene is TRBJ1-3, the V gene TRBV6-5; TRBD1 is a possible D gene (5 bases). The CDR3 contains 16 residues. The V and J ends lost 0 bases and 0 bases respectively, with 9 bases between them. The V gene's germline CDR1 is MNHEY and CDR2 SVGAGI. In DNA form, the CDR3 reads TGTGCCAGCAGTTACTCTTCCAGGGCCTCTGGAAACACCATATATTTT. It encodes CASSYSSRASGNTIYF.